The 9 T cell receptor beta chains presented below share a single source sample, sequenced in a study of shared clonotypes between healthy human individuals. Libraries were prepared by immunoSEQ multiplex PCR; TCRdb keeps only in-frame clonotypes and omits some of them. Of 85,000 to 100,000 clones in the sample, 60% to 75% are singletons; the top ten hold about half. Input material: memory CD8+ T cells sorted from blood. Subset defined: CD45RO+ cells pooled with CCR7-negative TemRA cells. These receptors all come from a young man in good health.

This clone has a count of ten or more. This rearrangement joins TRBV6-8 to TRBJ2-4; no clear D gene. This CDR3 is 15 amino acids long. In germline, CDR1 is MNHGY, CDR2 SAAAGT. Trimming removed 0 bases from V and 1 base from J, with 7 bases in between. In nucleotides, the CDR3 is TGTGCCAGCAGTTACTCGACTGGGGCCAAAAACATTCAGTACTTC. Amino acids: CASSYSTGAKNIQYF.

Note on this clone: The same CDR3 also results from other DNA sequences found in this sample. The rearrangement joins TRBV30 to TRBJ2-1; 12 bases fit TRBD2. The trim removed 0 bases at V and 3 bases at J, leaving 0 bases unmatched. Germline V gene data show CDR1 as GTSNPN and CDR2 as SVGIG (reference sequence). This CDR3 has 15 amino acids. The CDR3 is CAWSVLAGGYNEQFF. Here the CDR3 DNA reads TGTGCCTGGAGTGTACTAGCGGGAGGCTACAATGAGCAGTTCTTC.

The chain links TRBV10-2 to TRBJ2-7; D is possibly TRBD2 (6 bases). The CDR3 has 12 residues. Germline CDR1 is WSHSY and CDR2 is SAAADI. The V gene lost 8 bases and the J gene lost 3 bases, with 11 bases spanning the gap. The CDR3 DNA sequence: TGCGCCAGCCAGACGGGGGACTACGAGCAGTACTTC. It is translated as CASQTGDYEQYF.

This chain uses TRBV7-3 with TRBJ2-5; D ambiguous. Germline V gene sequence: CDR1 SGHTA, CDR2 FQGTGA. V was shortened by 5 bases and J by 4 bases, with 14 bases between the two germline ends. The CDR3 is 14 amino acids. This CDR3 reads CASSRPDLLETQYF. For the CDR3, the DNA is TGTGCCAGCAGCCGACCAGACCTCCTAGAGACCCAGTACTTC.

V and J are TRBV4-1 and TRBJ1-1; D uncertain. The germline V gene has CDR1 MGHRA and CDR2 YSYEKL. Trimming cost V 0 bases and J 10 bases, with 12 bases left between them. The CDR3 loop spans 13 amino acids. CDR3 coding DNA: TGCGCCAGCAGCCAAGAAGGGTTAGTGTCAGCTTTCTTT. It codes for CASSQEGLVSAFF.

This clone has more than one count but fewer than ten. The chain carries TRBV9 and TRBJ1-1; D perhaps matches TRBD1 (6 bases). Germline V CDR1 and CDR2: SGDLS, YYNGEE. CDR3 length: 16 amino acids. V dropped 4 bases and J dropped 3 bases, with 19 bases sitting between them. The CDR3 sequence is CASSFNRDHSYTEAFF. CDR3 nucleotide sequence: TGTGCCAGCAGCTTCAACAGGGATCATTCGTACACTGAAGCTTTCTTT.

Note on this clone: Distinct nucleotide sequences in the sample also encode this CDR3. This rearrangement joins TRBV7-8 to TRBJ2-1, with 8 bases lining up with TRBD2. Germline CDR1 is SGHVS and CDR2 is FQNEAQ. V was pared by 3 bases and J by 3 bases, with 7 bases of the junction left unmatched. The CDR3 has 16 residues. CDR3 loop: CASSLGAGGGYNEQFF. The CDR3 nucleotides read TGTGCCAGCAGCTTGGGGGCGGGAGGCGGCTACAATGAGCAGTTCTTC.

The sample holds one count of this clone. The chain is built from TRBV4-3 and TRBJ1-2; no reliable D call. V was clipped by 0 bases and J by 4 bases, with 12 bases between them. The CDR3 is made up of 15 amino acids. Germline-derived CDR1 and CDR2 are LGHNA and YSLEER. CDR3 nucleotide sequence: TGCGCCAGCAGCCAAGAGGAGTCGACGGGCTATGGCTACACCTTC. This sequence encodes CASSQEESTGYGYTF.

This clone showed up many times. V is TRBV6-4 and J is TRBJ1-2; D is possibly TRBD1 (6 bases). CDR1 and CDR2 from the germline V gene are MRHNA and SNTAGT. Trimming pared 0 bases from V and 6 bases from J, leaving 11 bases between. The CDR3 length is 14 residues. CDR3 amino acids: CASSDSGGAHGYTF. In DNA form, the CDR3 reads TGTGCCAGCAGTGACTCTGGGGGGGCGCATGGCTACACCTTC.